The entry below gives a single TCR beta chain sequence along with its context. Assay used: immunoSEQ multiplex PCR; TCRdb lists only in-frame clones, some missing. Of approximately 40,000 clones listed, 70% to 85% are singletons. The data were taken from a study of OX40 agonist ivuxolimab in advanced cancers. Study-level background: Ivuxolimab, an agonistic anti-OX40 (CD134) antibody, was given to patients. Melanoma, hepatocellular carcinoma, head and neck or renal cell cancer occurred in dose-escalation patients. The group had a mean age of about 64 years, ranged from about 20 to 85, and was roughly 83% male.

The CDR3 is made up of 13 amino acids. The ends were cut back, 3 bases at V and 3 bases at J, with 9 bases in the middle. The germline V gene has CDR1 GTSNPN and CDR2 SVGIG (reference sequence). The sequence was obtained from an adult with an advanced solid tumor such as melanoma, head and neck, liver or kidney cancer. This chain uses TRBV30 with TRBJ1-5, with D uncertain. Specimen: CD4+ or CD8+ T cells sorted from blood, collected in a trial of the OX40 agonist ivuxolimab. In DNA, the CDR3 is TGTGCCTGGAGAGCCGGCAACAATCAGCCCCAGCATTTT. It codes for CAWRAGNNQPQHF.